These 27 T cell receptor beta chains came from one sample sequenced in a study of T cell repertoires in cytomegalovirus infection. TCRdb reprocessed the reads with MiXCR, giving one entry per CDR3 protein. The top ten hold 18% of the sample, which has under 850,000 distinct CDR3 sequences, around 32% seen once. No antigen has been assigned to these receptors. Source: cultured PBMCs, taken from culture after CMV antigen stimulation. These receptors were taken from a human donor in good health (CMV status not recorded). Some clones in this sample may be carry-over from other donors' samples.

This clonotype was recorded a few times. The chain combines TRBV5-5 with TRBJ1-1; unclear D gene. The V end lost 4 bases, the J end lost 11 bases, and 27 bases lay between the germline ends. The germline V gene has CDR1 SGHKS and CDR2 YYEKEE (reference sequence). The CDR3 runs 16 residues. The CDR3 region has the DNA TGTGCCAGCAGCCCGGGTCGGTTGAGTTTACTTCCGATGGCTTTCTTT. As protein: CASSPGRLSLLPMAFF.

The V call is TRBV7-2, the J call TRBJ2-1, with D perhaps TRBD1 or TRBD2 (5 bases each). V was cut by 5 bases and J by 8 bases, with 19 bases left in between. Looked up from germline, CDR1 is SGHTA and CDR2 is FQGNSA. The CDR3 covers 15 residues. CDR3 region: CASSPRGSKADEQFF. The CDR3, as DNA: TGTGCCAGCAGCCCCCGGGGCTCAAAAGCCGATGAGCAGTTCTTC.

This clonotype was recorded a few times. The chain joins TRBV7-9 to TRBJ1-5; D gene ambiguous. CDR3 length: 13 amino acids. CDR1 and CDR2 from the germline V gene are SEHNR and FQNEAQ (reference sequence). V was shortened by 1 base and J by 9 bases, with 10 bases between the two germline ends. The CDR3 here is CASSLGPLRPQHF. The CDR3 DNA sequence: TGTGCCAGCAGCTTAGGACCGTTGCGGCCCCAGCATTTT.

The chain employs TRBV6-5 and TRBJ2-2; 10 positions agree with TRBD2. The germline CDR1 and CDR2 sequences are MNHEY and SVGAGI. The CDR3 is 20 amino acids. The V and J ends lost 2 bases and 1 base, in that order; junction bases with no gene match: 13. The CDR3 loop reads CASSYRPPPGLALNTGELFF. The CDR3 bases are TGTGCCAGCAGTTACCGACCCCCCCCGGGACTAGCGCTGAACACCGGGGAGCTGTTTTTT.

This chain links TRBV6-1 with TRBJ1-6; D remains ambiguous. V dropped 2 bases and J dropped 2 bases, with 7 bases sitting between them. This CDR3 spans 15 amino acids. The germline CDR1 and CDR2 sequences are MNHNS and SASEGT. CDR3 nucleotides: TGTGCCAGCAGTGAATATGGAGCCTATAATTCACCCCTCCACTTT. Protein sequence: CASSEYGAYNSPLHF.

This CDR3 reads CASSSSLGANYGYTF. CDR3 coding DNA: TGTGCCAGCAGTTCCTCCTTAGGAGCTAACTATGGCTACACCTTC. The chain carries TRBV6-2 or TRBV6-3 and TRBJ1-2; no clear D. The CDR3 sequence is 15 residues long. From germline, CDR1 is MNHEY and CDR2 SVGEGT. The V end was cut by 4 bases, the J end by 0 bases, with 12 bases between.

Only a few counts were recorded for this clonotype. The J gene is TRBJ1-2, the V gene TRBV19; D possibly corresponds to TRBD1 (5 bases). This CDR3 contains 14 residues. V lost 6 bases and J lost 4, with 15 bases in between. Germline V lookup: CDR1 LNHDA, CDR2 SQIVND (reference sequence). The CDR3 loop reads CASSNHRQSYGYTF. The DNA for the CDR3 is TGTGCCAGTAGCAACCACAGGCAGTCCTATGGCTACACCTTC.

This clonotype was observed a handful of times. The genes are TRBV6-2 or TRBV6-3 and TRBJ2-5; TRBD2 matches 8 bases. V dropped 0 bases and J dropped 4; count of bases not matched to a gene: 7. CDR3 length: 16 amino acids. Germline V gives CDR1 MNHEY, CDR2 SVGEGT. CDR3 sequence: CASSYSKRGLGETQYF. The CDR3 DNA follows: TGTGCCAGCAGTTACTCGAAGCGGGGGCTCGGAGAGACCCAGTACTTC.

The rearrangement joins TRBV6-1 to TRBJ1-2, with D possibly matching TRBD1 (6 bases). The CDR3 is 14 amino acids. Trimming shortened V by 6 bases and J by 4 bases, and 15 bases separated the two germline ends. Germline CDR1 and CDR2: MNHNS and SASEGT. CDR3 region: CASRDTRGGYGYTF. The CDR3 region has the DNA TGTGCCAGCAGAGATACCAGGGGAGGCTATGGCTACACCTTC.

This chain uses TRBV20-1 with TRBJ2-1; D remains ambiguous. The CDR3 has 12 residues. The V end was cut by 5 bases, the J end by 9 bases, with 14 bases between. Germline loops: CDR1 DFQATT, CDR2 SNEGSKA (reference sequence). The CDR3 sequence: CSAPGPGFEQFF. For the CDR3, the DNA is TGCAGTGCTCCCGGCCCCGGTTTTGAGCAGTTCTTC.

This clonotype was counted only a few times. The J gene is TRBJ1-2, the V gene TRBV3-1; 10 bases match TRBD1. This CDR3 has 13 residues. Germline V gene sequence: CDR1 LGHDT, CDR2 YNNKEL (reference sequence). The V and J ends lost 6 bases and 7 bases, in that order; junction bases with no gene match: 5. This CDR3 is CASRRQGAGGYTF. CDR3 in DNA: TGTGCCAGCAGGCGACAGGGGGCAGGTGGCTACACCTTC.

This rearrangement joins TRBV4-1 to TRBJ2-7, with 8 nucleotides matching TRBD1. The CDR3 has 14 residues. The germline V gene has CDR1 MGHRA and CDR2 YSYEKL. The V and J ends lost 2 bases and 1 base, in that order; junction bases with no gene match: 1. For the CDR3, the DNA is TGCGCCAGCAGCCAACAGGGGGCATCCTACGAGCAGTACTTC. Protein product: CASSQQGASYEQYF.

The genes are TRBV19 and TRBJ1-5, with 9 bases aligning to TRBD1. CDR1 LNHDA and CDR2 SQIVND come from the germline V gene (reference sequence). The CDR3 spans 18 residues. The J segment lost 0 bases and the V segment lost 4 bases, leaving 10 bases of the junction unmatched. In DNA form, the CDR3 reads TGTGCCAGTAGTACTCTCCTGACAGGGGGATTTAGCAATCAGCCCCAGCATTTT. Translated, it gives CASSTLLTGGFSNQPQHF.

The chain employs TRBV6-2 or TRBV6-3 and TRBJ2-7, with a possible D match to TRBD2 (6 bases). V lost 4 bases to trimming and J lost 4 bases, with 20 bases between them. The germline V gene encodes CDR1 MNHEY and CDR2 SVGEGT. This CDR3 is 16 amino acids long. As DNA, the CDR3 is TGTGCCAGCAGTTGGGCATTCGGAGGGGTAGGGTACGAGCAGTACTTC. This codes for CASSWAFGGVGYEQYF.

The chain couples TRBV15 to TRBJ1-5; tentative D call: TRBD1 (5 bases). From germline, CDR1 is LNHNV and CDR2 YYDKDF (reference sequence). The CDR3 sequence is 15 residues long. Trimming shortened V by 7 bases and J by 3 bases, and 16 bases separated the two germline ends. The CDR3 spells CATKQGVGDNQPQHF. The CDR3, as DNA: TGTGCCACCAAACAAGGGGTAGGGGACAATCAGCCCCAGCATTTT.

The V gene is TRBV7-2, the J gene TRBJ2-7; no reliable D call. Between the trimmed V and J ends, which lost 8 bases and 1 base, there was a span of 6 bases. The CDR3 runs 11 residues. Germline V gives CDR1 SGHTA, CDR2 FQGNSA. CDR3 sequence reads: CASADSYEQYF. The CDR3 region has the DNA TGTGCCAGCGCTGATTCCTACGAGCAGTACTTC.

The rearrangement uses TRBV5-6 and TRBJ1-2; the D is unclear. This CDR3 has 15 residues. The germline V gene has CDR1 SGHDT and CDR2 YYEEEE. The V end lost 2 bases, the J end lost 4 bases, and 15 bases lay between the germline ends. CDR3 sequence reads: CASSLGAVIPYGYTF. CDR3 DNA: TGTGCCAGCAGCTTAGGAGCGGTTATTCCCTATGGCTACACCTTC.

This chain connects TRBV19 to TRBJ1-5; D gene unclear. Germline lookup yields CDR1 LNHDA and CDR2 SQIVND (reference sequence). V lost 4 bases to trimming and J lost 10 bases, with 20 bases between them. The CDR3 sequence is 15 residues long. The CDR3 region is CASSNGLPEQGPQHF. CDR3 bases: TGTGCCAGTAGTAACGGGCTCCCTGAGCAAGGACCCCAGCATTTT.

The V and J genes are TRBV19 and TRBJ1-4, with D perhaps matching TRBD1 (6 bases). The V end lost 2 bases, the J end lost 5 bases, and 15 bases lay between the germline ends. Per germline, CDR1 LNHDA and CDR2 SQIVND (reference sequence). This CDR3 is built from 16 residues. For the CDR3, the DNA is TGTGCCAGTAGTATATCCCTCGGGGACACCAATGAAAAACTGTTTTTT. It encodes CASSISLGDTNEKLFF. The full variable domain, in which reference TRBV19 and TRBJ1-4 provide the parts outside the CDR3, is DGGITQSPKYLFRKEGQNVTLSCEQNLNHDAMYWYRQDPGQGLRLIYYSQIVNDFQKGDIAEGYSVSREKKESFPLTVTSAQKNPTAFYLCASSISLGDTNEKLFFGSGTQLSVL.

This clonotype occurred a few times. The chain joins TRBV6-5 to TRBJ1-4, with 10 bases matching TRBD1. Per the germline V gene, CDR1 is MNHEY and CDR2 is SVGAGI. This CDR3 is 16 amino acids long. V lost 2 bases to trimming and J lost 7 bases; unmatched junction nucleotides: 7. Here the CDR3 reads CASSYTSGQGSEKLFF. CDR3 DNA: TGTGCCAGCAGTTACACGTCGGGACAGGGGAGTGAAAAACTGTTTTTT.

There are a few counts of this clonotype. The chain carries TRBV19 and TRBJ1-2; D may be TRBD1 (5 bases). The germline V gene encodes CDR1 LNHDA and CDR2 SQIVND (reference sequence). The germline V and J ends were trimmed by 6 bases and 8 bases, with 13 bases remaining between them. This CDR3 has 12 amino acids. This chain's CDR3 is CASRIGAAGYTF. The CDR3 region has the DNA TGTGCCAGTAGGATCGGGGCCGCGGGCTACACCTTC.

This clonotype was picked up a small number of times. The chain joins TRBV7-6 to TRBJ2-7; D might be TRBD1 or TRBD2, each matching 5 bases. Trimming pared 3 bases from V and 6 bases from J, leaving 15 bases between. Germline V gives CDR1 SGHVS, CDR2 FNYEAQ. The CDR3 totals 14 residues. CDR3 in amino acids: CASSLGPIFLEQYF. DNA of the CDR3: TGTGCCAGCAGCTTGGGACCTATTTTTCTCGAGCAGTACTTC. The entire variable domain, with the rest obtained from reference TRBV7-6 and TRBJ2-7, is as follows: GAGVSQSPRYKVTKRGQDVALRCDPISGHVSLYWYRQALGQGPEFLTYFNYEAQQDKSGLPNDRFSAERPEGSISTLTIQRTEQRDSAMYRCASSLGPIFLEQYFGPGTRLTVT.

The chain couples TRBV7-6 to TRBJ2-7; D possibly corresponds to TRBD2 (5 bases). V shed 5 bases and J shed 7 bases, with 15 bases lying between them. This CDR3 is 13 amino acids long. Germline CDR1 and CDR2: SGHVS and FNYEAQ. This CDR3 is CASSPDAWREQYF. DNA of the CDR3: TGTGCCAGCAGCCCCGACGCCTGGAGGGAGCAGTACTTC.

The genes are TRBV7-3 and TRBJ2-6; D remains ambiguous. The germline V and J ends were trimmed by 2 bases and 3 bases, with 5 bases remaining between them. Germline CDR1 and CDR2: SGHTA and FQGTGA. This CDR3 is 14 amino acids long. CDR3 loop: CASSLAYGANVLTF. The CDR3 DNA follows: TGTGCCAGCAGCTTAGCATATGGGGCCAACGTCCTGACTTTC.

This clonotype appeared a few times. The chain uses TRBV9 and TRBJ2-7; TRBD2 aligns across 10 bases. This CDR3 region has 15 residues. With 4 bases clipped from V and 3 bases from J, the junction kept 7 bases outside the gene matches. In germline, CDR1 is SGDLS, CDR2 YYNGEE. CDR3 DNA: TGTGCCAGCAGCCTTGGACTAGCGGCGGTCTACGAGCAGTACTTC. It specifies CASSLGLAAVYEQYF.

This clonotype was seen ten or more times. The genes are TRBV7-2 and TRBJ2-3; perhaps TRBD1 as D (5 bases). The CDR3 runs 14 residues. Deletions cut 2 bases from V and 3 bases from J, with 9 bases between. Germline CDR1 SGHTA, CDR2 FQGNSA. This chain's CDR3 is CASSLMQGTDTQYF. DNA of the CDR3: TGTGCCAGCAGCTTAATGCAGGGAACAGATACGCAGTATTTT.

The rearrangement links TRBV20-1 to TRBJ2-5; the D gene could be TRBD1 or TRBD2 (5 bases each). Germline assignment: CDR1 DFQATT and CDR2 SNEGSKA (reference sequence). The CDR3 is 12 amino acids. V was pared by 4 bases and J by 4 bases, with 10 bases between. For the CDR3, the DNA is TGCAGTGCTAAGGGGAGTCTAGAGACCCAGTACTTC. Amino acid sequence: CSAKGSLETQYF.